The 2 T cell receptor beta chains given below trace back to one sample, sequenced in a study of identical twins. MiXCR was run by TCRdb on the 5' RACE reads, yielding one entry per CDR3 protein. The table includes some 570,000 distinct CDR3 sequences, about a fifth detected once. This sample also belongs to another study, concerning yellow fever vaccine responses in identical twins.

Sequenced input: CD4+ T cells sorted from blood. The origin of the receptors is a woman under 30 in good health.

CDR3 residues: CASSPDYYNEQFF. The CDR3 coding sequence is TGTGCCAGCAGCCCGGACTATTACAATGAGCAGTTCTTC. V and J are TRBV7-2 and TRBJ2-1; a possible D gene is TRBD2 (6 bases). CDR1 SGHTA and CDR2 FQGNSA come from the germline V gene. V lost 5 bases, J lost 4 bases, and 9 bases lay in between. CDR3 length equals 13 residues.

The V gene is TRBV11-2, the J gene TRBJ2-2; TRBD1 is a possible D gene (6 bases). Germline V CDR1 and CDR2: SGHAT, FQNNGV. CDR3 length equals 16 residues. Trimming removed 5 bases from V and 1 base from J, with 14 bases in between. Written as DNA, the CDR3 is TGTGCCAGCAGCCCTCATCAGGGGAGGAACACCGGGGAGCTGTTTTTT. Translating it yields CASSPHQGRNTGELFF.